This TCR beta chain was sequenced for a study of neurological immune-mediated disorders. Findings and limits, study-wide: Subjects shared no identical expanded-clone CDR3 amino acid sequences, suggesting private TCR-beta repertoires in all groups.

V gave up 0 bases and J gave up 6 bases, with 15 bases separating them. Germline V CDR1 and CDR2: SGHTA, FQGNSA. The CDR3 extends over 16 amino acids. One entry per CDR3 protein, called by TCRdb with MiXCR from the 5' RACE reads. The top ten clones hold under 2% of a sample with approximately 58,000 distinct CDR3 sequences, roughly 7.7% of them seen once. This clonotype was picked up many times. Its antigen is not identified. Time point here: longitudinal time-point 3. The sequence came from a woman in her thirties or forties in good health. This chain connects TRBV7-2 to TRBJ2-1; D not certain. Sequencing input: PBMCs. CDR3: CASSLAATKGFNEQFF. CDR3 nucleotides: TGTGCCAGCAGCTTAGCGGCTACTAAAGGGTTCAATGAGCAGTTCTTC. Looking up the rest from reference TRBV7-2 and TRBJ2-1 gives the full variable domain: GAGVSQSPSNKVTEKGKDVELRCDPISGHTALYWYRQSLGQGLEFLIYFQGNSAPDKSGLPSDRFSAERTGGSVSTLTIQRTQQEDSAVYLCASSLAATKGFNEQFFGPGTRLTVL.